These T cell receptor beta chains were read from a single sample in a study of T cell repertoires in cytomegalovirus infection. Which antigens these TCRs recognize remains unknown. In TCRdb, the reads were re-called with MiXCR into one record per CDR3 protein. The table lists around 770,000 distinct CDR3 sequences, 25% to 35% of them singletons. Sequenced here: cultured CD8+ T cells from PBMCs, sampled from culture after CMV antigen stimulation. These receptors originate from a human donor in good health (CMV status not recorded). Some clones in this sample may be carry-over from other donors' samples. The CDR3 runs from the conserved cysteine through the conserved F or W. The D gene is left open where the match is weak. Clone size is shown for a subset of rows, as once, few, many or a class of expanded clone.

D gene,clone size,J gene,V gene,CDR3 protein
-,few,TRBJ2-3,TRBV5-3,CASSLNTPRSDTQYF
-,-,TRBJ1-1,TRBV7-8,CASSLVWDKQVGDQAFF
-,-,TRBJ2-2,TRBV7-6,CASTRLGGGTGELFF
-,many,TRBJ2-2,TRBV7-2,CASSLGYTGELFF
TRBD2,-,TRBJ2-1,TRBV20-1,CSATSGGAGEQFF
-,many,TRBJ2-1,TRBV6-6,CASGALWDEQFF
-,-,TRBJ2-2,TRBV20-1,CSARGSRSNPGELFF
-,-,TRBJ1-2,TRBV4-2,CASSQEEAYGYTF
TRBD1,many,TRBJ1-4,TRBV6-1,CASSGLYRGGLATNEKLFF
-,few,TRBJ2-5,TRBV6-6,CASSPGATQETQYF
TRBD2,many,TRBJ2-1,TRBV11-3,CASSSSGGAYEQFF
-,many,TRBJ2-2,TRBV7-9,CASSPRVANTGELFF
-,few,TRBJ2-5,TRBV11-1,CASSSPHETQYF
-,few,TRBJ2-3,TRBV4-1,CASSQDSPKALPDTQYF
-,-,TRBJ2-5,TRBV12-3/TRBV12-4,CASSLYGRSQETQYF
TRBD2,-,TRBJ2-5,TRBV5-4,CASSLGTSGGGGQETQYF
TRBD2,-,TRBJ2-5,TRBV6-1,CASSDKRGGLRQETQYF
-,-,TRBJ1-2,TRBV5-4,CASSDGPFSDGYTF
TRBD2,-,TRBJ2-1,TRBV6-1,CASKERGYNEQFF
-,few,TRBJ1-5,TRBV20-1,CSARDPTDYNQPQHF
TRBD1,few,TRBJ2-3,TRBV19,CASSIVGTASTDTQYF
-,-,TRBJ1-2,TRBV12-3/TRBV12-4,CAILRFGDGYTF
TRBD1,few,TRBJ2-1,TRBV7-8,CASSLARGDSPYNEQFF
-,few,TRBJ2-4,TRBV7-6,CASSSGASGNIQYF
-,-,TRBJ1-2,TRBV12-3/TRBV12-4,CASSPRVRGAYGYTF
TRBD1,few,TRBJ1-2,TRBV29-1,CSVEPLEGQPAYGYTF
TRBD1,-,TRBJ2-5,TRBV27,CASSFLTGGSPETQYF
-,-,TRBJ2-7,TRBV19,CASSPLAAGYEQYF
-,-,TRBJ2-1,TRBV6-4,CASGMGRGDKFF
-,-,TRBJ1-2,TRBV29-1,CSVAERYSYGYTF
-,-,TRBJ1-5,TRBV4-1,CASSQDRTGGQPQHF
TRBD1,-,TRBJ2-2,TRBV6-5,CASSYSTGFPGELFF
TRBD1,-,TRBJ1-1,TRBV11-2,CASSYWDRREEGNTEAFF
TRBD1,-,TRBJ1-2,TRBV9,CASSGRTGDRDPKDYTF
-,-,TRBJ2-2,TRBV7-9,CASSFPKGGPENTGELFF
-,-,TRBJ1-1,TRBV6-2/TRBV6-3,CASRLRGGANTEAFF
-,many,TRBJ2-7,TRBV7-6,CATPYEQYF
-,-,TRBJ1-1,TRBV2,CASNKGNTEAFF
-,-,TRBJ2-6,TRBV6-5,CASRNFQALERSGANVLTF
-,-,TRBJ2-5,TRBV16,CASSQSYGLETQYF
-,-,TRBJ1-1,TRBV6-5,CASSYASLSVNTEAFF
-,few,TRBJ2-1,TRBV7-8,CASSLDSISYNEQFF
-,-,TRBJ2-3,TRBV4-1,CASSQTGPAPTDTQYF
TRBD1,once,TRBJ2-2,TRBV6-6,CASSGQGIANTGELFF
-,-,TRBJ2-1,TRBV12-3/TRBV12-4,CASRLGLNEQFF
TRBD1,few,TRBJ1-2,TRBV4-1,CASSQEDRGPYGYTF
-,-,TRBJ2-1,TRBV24-1,CATSDPGTSYNEQFF